This TCR beta chain was identified during a study of T cells in Graves' hyperthyroidism and ophthalmopathy. On this clonotype: Its antigen is unidentified.

This CDR3 contains 18 residues. V trimming: 4 bases; J trimming: 1 base; junction bases outside the gene matches: 8. Germline V gene sequence: CDR1 SGHDT, CDR2 YYEEEE. Participants, patients aged 18 to 65, had newly diagnosed hyperthyroidism with a duration under 2 months. Clinical symptoms, serum thyroxine, TRAb, thyroid ultrasound and orbital computed tomography informed diagnoses. Researchers took RNA transcripts and amplified the TCR beta CDR3 regions from them. HTBI primers were employed in a first-round RT-PCR of the TCR CDR3. TCRdb recomputed calls from the multiplex PCR reads with MiXCR, one row per CDR3 protein. The table has a few hundred thousand distinct CDR3 sequences, about an eighth seen once. Study findings and constraints: Stable hyperthyroidism was told apart from ophthalmopathy by a model built on 13 V-J features. Expanded thyroid clonotypes (above 0.001) were mostly also found in blood.

The sequence derives from a woman aged 18 to 35 with Graves' hyperthyroidism. V usage is TRBV5-6 and J usage is TRBJ2-3; 14 bases map to TRBD2. Source material: blood. The CDR3: CASSPTSGRAGGTDTQYF. The DNA of the CDR3 is TGTGCCAGCAGCCCGACTAGCGGGAGGGCCGGGGGCACAGATACGCAGTATTTT.